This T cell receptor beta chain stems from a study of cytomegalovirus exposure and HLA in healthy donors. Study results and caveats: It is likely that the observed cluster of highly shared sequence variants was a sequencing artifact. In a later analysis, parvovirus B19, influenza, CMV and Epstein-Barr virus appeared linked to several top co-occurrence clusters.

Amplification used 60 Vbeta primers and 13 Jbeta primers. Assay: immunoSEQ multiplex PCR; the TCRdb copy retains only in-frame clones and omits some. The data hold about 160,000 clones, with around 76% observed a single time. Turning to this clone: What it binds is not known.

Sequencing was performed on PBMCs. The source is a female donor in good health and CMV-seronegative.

Here the CDR3 DNA reads TGTGCCAGCAGCTTGGGGAGGGATTCACCCCTCCACTTT. Encoded protein: CASSLGRDSPLHF. The chain has TRBV5-4 and TRBJ1-6; D is unresolved. The CDR3 totals 13 residues. V lost 0 bases to trimming and J lost 8 bases, with 6 bases between them. The germline V gene has CDR1 SGHNT and CDR2 YYREEE (reference sequence).